The T cell receptor (beta chain) described here comes from a study of OX40 agonist ivuxolimab in advanced cancers. V lost 5 bases and J lost 4, with 7 bases in between. CDR1 and CDR2 (germline): MNHEY, SVGAGI. The CDR3 extends over 12 amino acids. It was autoimmune disease history or systemic immunosuppression that excluded patients. The timepoints at which blood was sampled were baseline, cycle 4 day 1, and cycle 7 day 1. To note about this clone: Antigen: not known.

Findings and limits, study-wide: Low levels of normalized T-cell clonal expansion also appeared in some nonresponders. On average, a greater number of expanded clones characterised CD8+ T cells relative to CD4+.

Libraries were prepared by immunoSEQ multiplex PCR; TCRdb keeps only in-frame clonotypes and omits some of them. The sample has almost 80,000 clones; around four fifths are singletons. Source: CD4+ or CD8+ T cells sorted from blood, taken in a trial of the OX40 agonist ivuxolimab. The TCR originated in an adult with an advanced solid tumor such as melanoma, head and neck, liver or kidney cancer. V usage is TRBV6-5 and J usage is TRBJ2-3, with D unresolved. CDR3: CASSQVPDTQYF. The CDR3 DNA sequence: TGTGCCAGCAGTCAAGTCCCAGATACGCAGTATTTT.